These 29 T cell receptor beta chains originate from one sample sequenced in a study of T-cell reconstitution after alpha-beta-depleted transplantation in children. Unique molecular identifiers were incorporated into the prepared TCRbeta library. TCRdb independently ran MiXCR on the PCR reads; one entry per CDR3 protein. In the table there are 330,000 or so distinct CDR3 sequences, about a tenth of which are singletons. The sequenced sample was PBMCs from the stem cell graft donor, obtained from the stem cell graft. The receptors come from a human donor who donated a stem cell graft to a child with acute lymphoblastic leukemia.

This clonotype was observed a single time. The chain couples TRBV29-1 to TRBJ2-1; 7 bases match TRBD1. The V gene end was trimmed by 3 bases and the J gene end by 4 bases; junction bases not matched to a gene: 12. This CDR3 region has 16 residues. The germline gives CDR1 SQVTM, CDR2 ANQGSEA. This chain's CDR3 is CSVERSGTDFYNEQFF. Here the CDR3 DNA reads TGCAGCGTTGAGCGTTCCGGGACAGACTTTTACAATGAGCAGTTCTTC.

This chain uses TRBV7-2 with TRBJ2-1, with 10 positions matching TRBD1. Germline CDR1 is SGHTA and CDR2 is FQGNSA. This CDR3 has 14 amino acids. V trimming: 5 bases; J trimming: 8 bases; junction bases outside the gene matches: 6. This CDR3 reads CASSPTDRGDEQFF. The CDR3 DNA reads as TGTGCCAGCAGCCCCACGGACAGGGGGGATGAGCAGTTCTTC.

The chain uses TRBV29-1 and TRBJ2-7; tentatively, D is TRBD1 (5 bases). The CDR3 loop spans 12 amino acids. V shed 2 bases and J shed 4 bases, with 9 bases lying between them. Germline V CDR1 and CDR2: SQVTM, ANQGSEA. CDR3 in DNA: TGCAGCGTTGAACAAACAGGTTACGAGCAGTACTTC. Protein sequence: CSVEQTGYEQYF.

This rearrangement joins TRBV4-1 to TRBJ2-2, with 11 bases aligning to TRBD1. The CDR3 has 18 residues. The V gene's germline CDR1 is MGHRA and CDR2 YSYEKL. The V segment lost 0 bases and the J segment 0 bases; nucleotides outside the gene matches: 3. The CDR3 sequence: CASSQDSGQGANTGELFF. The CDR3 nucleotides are TGCGCCAGCAGCCAAGATTCGGGACAGGGGGCGAACACCGGGGAGCTGTTTTTT.

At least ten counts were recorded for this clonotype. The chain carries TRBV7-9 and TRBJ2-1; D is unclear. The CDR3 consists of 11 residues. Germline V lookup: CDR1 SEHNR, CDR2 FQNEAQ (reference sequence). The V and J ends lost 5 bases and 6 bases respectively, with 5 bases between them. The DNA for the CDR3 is TGTGCCAGCAGCGTTACCAATGAGCAGTTCTTC. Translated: CASSVTNEQFF.

CDR3 bases: TGCGCCAGCAGCTTGGATGGAGGGGTGGGCACTGAAGCTTTCTTT. Encoded protein: CASSLDGGVGTEAFF. The rearrangement joins TRBV5-1 to TRBJ1-1; possible D gene TRBD1, 5 bases. The germline V gene has CDR1 SGHRS and CDR2 YFSETQ. This CDR3 spans 15 amino acids. V was clipped by 0 bases and J by 4 bases, with 13 bases between them.

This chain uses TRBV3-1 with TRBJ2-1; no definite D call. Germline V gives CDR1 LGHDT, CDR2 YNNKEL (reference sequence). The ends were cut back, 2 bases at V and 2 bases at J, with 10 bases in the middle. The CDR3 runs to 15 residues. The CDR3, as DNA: TGTGCCAGCAGCCAAAACCCGCTACCCTACAATGAGCAGTTCTTC. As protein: CASSQNPLPYNEQFF.

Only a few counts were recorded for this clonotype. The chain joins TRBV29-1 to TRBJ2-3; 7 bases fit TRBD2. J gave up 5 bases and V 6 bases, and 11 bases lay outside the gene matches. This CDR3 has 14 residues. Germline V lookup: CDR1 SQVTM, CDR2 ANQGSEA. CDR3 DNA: TGCAGCGTGGCGTTAGCGGGTGGGGAAGATACGCAGTATTTT. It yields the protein CSVALAGGEDTQYF.

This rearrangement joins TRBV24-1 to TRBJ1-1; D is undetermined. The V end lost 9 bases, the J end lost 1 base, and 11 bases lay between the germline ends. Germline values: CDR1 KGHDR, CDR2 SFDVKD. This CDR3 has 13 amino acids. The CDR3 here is CATRESGNTEAFF. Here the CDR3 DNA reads TGTGCCACCCGGGAATCAGGGAACACTGAAGCTTTCTTT.

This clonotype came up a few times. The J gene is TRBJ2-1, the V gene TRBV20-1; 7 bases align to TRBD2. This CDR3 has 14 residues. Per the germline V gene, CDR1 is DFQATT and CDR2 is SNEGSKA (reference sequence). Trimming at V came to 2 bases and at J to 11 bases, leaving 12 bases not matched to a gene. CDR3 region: CSARPGASGGKQFF. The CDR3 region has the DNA TGCAGTGCTAGACCCGGAGCTAGCGGAGGGAAGCAGTTCTTC.

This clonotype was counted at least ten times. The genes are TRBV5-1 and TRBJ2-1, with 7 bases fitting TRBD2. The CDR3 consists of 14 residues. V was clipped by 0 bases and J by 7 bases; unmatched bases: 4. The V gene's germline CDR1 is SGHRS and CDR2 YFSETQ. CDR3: CASSLDSGRNEQFF. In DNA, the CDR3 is TGCGCCAGCAGCTTGGATTCCGGGAGGAATGAGCAGTTCTTC.

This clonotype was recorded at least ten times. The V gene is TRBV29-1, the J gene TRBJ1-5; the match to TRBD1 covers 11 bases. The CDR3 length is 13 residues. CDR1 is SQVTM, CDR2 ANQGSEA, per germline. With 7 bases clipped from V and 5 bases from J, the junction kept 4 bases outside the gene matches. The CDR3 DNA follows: TGCAGCGCTGGGACAGGGGGGCATCAGCCCCAGCATTTT. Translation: CSAGTGGHQPQHF.

CDR3 residues: CASSQDRDYRYEQYF. CDR3 nucleotides: TGCGCCAGCAGCCAGGACCGGGACTACCGTTACGAGCAGTACTTC. The chain is built from TRBV4-1 and TRBJ2-7, with 7 bases identical to TRBD2. Trimming removed 3 bases from V and 4 bases from J; junction bases left unmatched: 9. The CDR3 length is 15 residues. Germline V gene lookup returns CDR1 MGHRA and CDR2 YSYEKL.

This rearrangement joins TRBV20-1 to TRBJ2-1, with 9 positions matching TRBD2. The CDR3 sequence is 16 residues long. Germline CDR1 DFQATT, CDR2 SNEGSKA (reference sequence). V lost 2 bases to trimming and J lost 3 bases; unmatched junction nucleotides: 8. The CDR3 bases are TGCAGTGCTAGACCGAATAGCGGGAGTCTCTACAATGAGCAGTTCTTC. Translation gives CSARPNSGSLYNEQFF.

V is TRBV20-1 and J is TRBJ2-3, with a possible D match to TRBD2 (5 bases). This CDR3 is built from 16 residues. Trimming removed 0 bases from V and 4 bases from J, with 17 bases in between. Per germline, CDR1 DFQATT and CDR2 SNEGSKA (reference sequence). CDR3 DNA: TGCAGTGCTAGAGATGGGTGGGAGATAGTCCCAGATACGCAGTATTTT. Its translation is CSARDGWEIVPDTQYF.

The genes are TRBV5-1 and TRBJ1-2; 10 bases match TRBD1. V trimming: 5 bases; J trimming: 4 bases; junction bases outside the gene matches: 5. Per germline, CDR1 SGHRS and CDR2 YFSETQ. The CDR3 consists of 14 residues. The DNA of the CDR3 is TGCGCCAGCAGATCGGGACAGGGGAGCTATGGCTACACCTTC. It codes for CASRSGQGSYGYTF.

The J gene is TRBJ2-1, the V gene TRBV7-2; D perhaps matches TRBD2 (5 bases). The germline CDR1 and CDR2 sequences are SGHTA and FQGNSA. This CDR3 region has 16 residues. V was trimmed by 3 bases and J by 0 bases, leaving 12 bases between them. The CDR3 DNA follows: TGTGCCAGCAGCTTGCGGCGGGTTAGCTCCTACAATGAGCAGTTCTTC. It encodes CASSLRRVSSYNEQFF.

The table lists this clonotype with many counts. This CDR3 reads CASSNGTYGYTF. Here the CDR3 DNA reads TGTGCCAGCAGCAACGGGACTTATGGCTACACCTTC. V gene TRBV21-1 combines with J gene TRBJ1-2. TRBV21-1 is classified as a pseudogene. The CDR3 is 12 residues long.

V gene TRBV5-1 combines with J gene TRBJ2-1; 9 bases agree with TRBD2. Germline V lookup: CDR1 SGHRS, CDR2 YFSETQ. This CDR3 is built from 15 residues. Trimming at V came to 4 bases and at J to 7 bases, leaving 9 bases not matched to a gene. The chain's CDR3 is CASSPSLAGMNEQFF. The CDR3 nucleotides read TGCGCCAGCAGCCCGTCCCTAGCGGGGATGAATGAGCAGTTCTTC.

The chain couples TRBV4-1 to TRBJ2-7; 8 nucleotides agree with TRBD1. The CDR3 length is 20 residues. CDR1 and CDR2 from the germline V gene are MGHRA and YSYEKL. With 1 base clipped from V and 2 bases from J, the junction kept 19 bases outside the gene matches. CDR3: CASSQAVVWTGNFSTYEQYF. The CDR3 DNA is TGCGCCAGCAGCCAAGCGGTGGTGTGGACAGGGAATTTTAGTACCTACGAGCAGTACTTC.

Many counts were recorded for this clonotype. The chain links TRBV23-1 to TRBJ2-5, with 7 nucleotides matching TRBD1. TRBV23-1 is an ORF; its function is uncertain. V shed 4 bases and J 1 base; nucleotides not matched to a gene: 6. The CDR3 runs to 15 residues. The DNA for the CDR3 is TGCGCCAGCAGTCCTGCCCGGGACAGCCAAGAGACCCAGTACTTC. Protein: CASSPARDSQETQYF.

CDR3 loop: CASSLTPIWTSGAGSDTQYF. The CDR3 DNA sequence: TGTGCCAGCAGCTTAACTCCTATCTGGACTAGCGGGGCAGGGTCAGATACGCAGTATTTT. The rearrangement links TRBV7-3 to TRBJ2-3; the match to TRBD2 covers 12 bases. Looked up from germline, CDR1 is SGHTA and CDR2 is FQGTGA. This CDR3 is built from 20 residues. J gave up 4 bases and V 0 bases, and 14 bases lay outside the gene matches.

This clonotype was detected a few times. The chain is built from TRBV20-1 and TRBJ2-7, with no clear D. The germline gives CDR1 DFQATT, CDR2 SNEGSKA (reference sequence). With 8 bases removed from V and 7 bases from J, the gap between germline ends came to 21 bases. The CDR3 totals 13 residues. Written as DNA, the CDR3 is TGCAGTCTTCCTCGCCCGGGCCTCCTAGAGCAGTACTTC. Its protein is CSLPRPGLLEQYF.

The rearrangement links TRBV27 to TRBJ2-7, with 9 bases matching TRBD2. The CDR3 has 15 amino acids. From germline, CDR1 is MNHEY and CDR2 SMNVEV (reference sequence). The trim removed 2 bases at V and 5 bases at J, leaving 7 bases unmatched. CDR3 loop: CASSLNSGRVNEQYF. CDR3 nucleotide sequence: TGTGCCAGCAGTTTAAATAGCGGGAGAGTTAACGAGCAGTACTTC.

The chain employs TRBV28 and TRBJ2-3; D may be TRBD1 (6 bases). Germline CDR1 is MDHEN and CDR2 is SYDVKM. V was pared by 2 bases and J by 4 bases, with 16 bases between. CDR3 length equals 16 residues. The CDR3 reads CASSLGRGARADTQYF. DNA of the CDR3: TGTGCCAGCAGTTTAGGCAGGGGCGCGAGGGCAGATACGCAGTATTTT.

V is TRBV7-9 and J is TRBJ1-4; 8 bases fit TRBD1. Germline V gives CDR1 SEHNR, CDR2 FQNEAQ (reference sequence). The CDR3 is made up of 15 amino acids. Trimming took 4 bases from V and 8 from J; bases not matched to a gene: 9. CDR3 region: CASSSFGTGQEKLFF. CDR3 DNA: TGTGCCAGCAGCTCCTTCGGGACAGGTCAAGAAAAACTGTTTTTT.

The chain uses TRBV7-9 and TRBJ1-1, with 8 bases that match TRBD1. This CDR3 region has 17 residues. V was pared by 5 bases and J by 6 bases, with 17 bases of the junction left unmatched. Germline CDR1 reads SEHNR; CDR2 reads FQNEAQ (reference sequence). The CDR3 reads CASSTKAFRDRFPEAFF. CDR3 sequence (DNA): TGTGCCAGCAGCACCAAGGCTTTCCGGGACAGGTTCCCTGAAGCTTTCTTT.

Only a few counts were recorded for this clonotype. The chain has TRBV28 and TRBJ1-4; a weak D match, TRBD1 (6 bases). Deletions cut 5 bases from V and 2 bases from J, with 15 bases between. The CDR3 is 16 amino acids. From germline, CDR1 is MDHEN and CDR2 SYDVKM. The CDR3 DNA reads TGTGCCAGCAGTCCCTCGGGGGCCCTCACTAATGAAAAACTGTTTTTT. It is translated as CASSPSGALTNEKLFF.

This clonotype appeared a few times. As DNA, the CDR3 is TGCGCCAGCAGCTTGGACGGGACCATCTTCTTCCGGGCCAACGTCCTGACTTTC. This gives the protein CASSLDGTIFFRANVLTF. The chain joins TRBV5-1 to TRBJ2-6, with D perhaps TRBD1 or TRBD2 (5 bases each). The CDR3 has 18 residues. The germline V gene has CDR1 SGHRS and CDR2 YFSETQ. Deletions cut 0 bases from V and 5 bases from J, with 18 bases between. The whole variable domain, filled in from reference TRBV5-1 and TRBJ2-6, reads KAGVTQTPRYLIKTRGQQVTLSCSPISGHRSVSWYQQTPGQGLQFLFEYFSETQRNKGNFPGRFSGRQFSNSRSEMNVSTLELGDSALYLCASSLDGTIFFRANVLTFGAGSRLTVL.